The 32 T cell receptor beta chains below all came from one sample that was sequenced in a study of shared clonotypes between healthy human individuals. Measured with immunoSEQ multiplex PCR; TCRdb has only the in-frame clones, and not every one. This sample has some 2 million clones, with roughly 96% found just once. Sequencing used naive CD4+ T cells sorted from blood. Subset denoted: CD45RA+ positively selected. The receptors originated from a man aged 18 to 29 in good health.

A single count supports this clone. This same CDR3 is encoded by further DNA sequences in the sample. The rearrangement joins TRBV18 to TRBJ2-7; D gene uncertain. The CDR3 extends over 12 amino acids. Trimming pared 6 bases from V and 2 bases from J, leaving 8 bases between. Germline-derived CDR1 and CDR2 are KGHSH and LQKENI. CDR3 nucleotides: TGTGCCAGCTCGGCCGACACCTACGAGCAGTACTTC. As protein: CASSADTYEQYF.

This chain uses TRBV6-5 with TRBJ1-2; D is unresolved. The ends were cut back, 3 bases at V and 2 bases at J, with 10 bases in the middle. Germline CDR1 reads MNHEY; CDR2 reads SVGAGI. The CDR3 spans 14 residues. The CDR3 bases are TGTGCCAGCAGTTATTGGAACGGAAACTATGGCTACACCTTC. This translates into CASSYWNGNYGYTF.

The V gene is TRBV27, the J gene TRBJ2-7; TRBD2 agrees at 11 bases. Per germline, CDR1 MNHEY and CDR2 SMNVEV (reference sequence). The CDR3 consists of 14 residues. V shed 6 bases and J 4 bases; nucleotides not matched to a gene: 5. For the CDR3, the DNA is TGTGCCAGCAGGGCTAGCGGGGGGAAGTACGAGCAGTACTTC. This encodes CASRASGGKYEQYF.

The gene calls are TRBV4-3 and TRBJ2-6; 10 nucleotides agree with TRBD1. The V gene's germline CDR1 is LGHNA and CDR2 YSLEER. CDR3 length: 17 amino acids. V lost 4 bases and J lost 2; bases outside the gene matches: 5. CDR3 in amino acids: CASSRGTGEPGANVLTF. For the CDR3, the DNA is TGCGCCAGCAGCCGCGGGACAGGGGAACCTGGGGCCAACGTCCTGACTTTC.

The chain has TRBV5-1 and TRBJ2-3; D is uncertain. This CDR3 has 15 amino acids. The V end was cut by 0 bases, the J end by 1 base, with 9 bases between. The germline V gene encodes CDR1 SGHRS and CDR2 YFSETQ. The CDR3 nucleotides read TGCGCCAGCAGCTTGGGGAAGTCAGGCACAGATACGCAGTATTTT. The encoded protein is CASSLGKSGTDTQYF. The complete variable domain, with remaining parts taken from reference TRBV5-1 and TRBJ2-3, reads KAGVTQTPRYLIKTRGQQVTLSCSPISGHRSVSWYQQTPGQGLQFLFEYFSETQRNKGNFPGRFSGRQFSNSRSEMNVSTLELGDSALYLCASSLGKSGTDTQYFGPGTRLTVL.

This rearrangement joins TRBV11-3 to TRBJ2-7, with TRBD2 as a possible D gene (6 bases). The CDR3 sequence is 14 residues long. V lost 5 bases to trimming and J lost 0 bases, with 11 bases between them. Germline-derived CDR1 and CDR2 are SGHNT and YENEEA. The CDR3 sequence: CASSAGTASYEQYF. The CDR3 region has the DNA TGTGCCAGCAGCGCCGGGACTGCCTCCTACGAGCAGTACTTC.

The gene calls are TRBV7-3 and TRBJ1-2; D might be TRBD1 (6 bases). This CDR3 region has 15 residues. V lost 5 bases and J lost 8, with 21 bases in between. From germline, CDR1 is SGHTA and CDR2 FQGTGA. The CDR3 DNA reads as TGTGCCAGCAGCACCCAGGGGACCACACGGGAAGGCTACACCTTC. Translating gives CASSTQGTTREGYTF.

The chain is built from TRBV7-9 and TRBJ2-5; 8 positions match TRBD1. V trimming: 3 bases; J trimming: 2 bases; junction bases outside the gene matches: 5. This CDR3 region has 15 residues. CDR1 is SEHNR, CDR2 FQNEAQ, per germline (reference sequence). In DNA, the CDR3 is TGTGCCAGCAGCTTGGGACAGGCGGCACAAGAGACCCAGTACTTC. Protein: CASSLGQAAQETQYF.

The V and J genes are TRBV5-1 and TRBJ2-1, with TRBD1 identical over 8 bases. V lost 1 base and J lost 0; bases outside the gene matches: 9. The CDR3 spans 18 residues. CDR1 SGHRS and CDR2 YFSETQ come from the germline V gene. As DNA, the CDR3 is TGCGCCAGCAGCTTGCCAGGGGGCATGGGTAGCTCCTACAATGAGCAGTTCTTC. Translated, it gives CASSLPGGMGSSYNEQFF.

This clone was observed once. The chain uses TRBV27 and TRBJ2-4; 7 bases are shared with TRBD1. Germline values: CDR1 MNHEY, CDR2 SMNVEV (reference sequence). V gave up 8 bases and J gave up 3 bases; unmatched junction bases: 10. The CDR3 is 15 residues long. The CDR3 loop reads CASGAGTVGKNIQYF. For the CDR3, the DNA is TGTGCCAGCGGAGCCGGGACAGTGGGCAAAAACATTCAGTACTTC.

This rearrangement joins TRBV5-1 to TRBJ1-2; D is unresolved. The CDR3 sequence is 15 residues long. V was trimmed by 7 bases and J by 0 bases, leaving 16 bases between them. Germline loops: CDR1 SGHRS, CDR2 YFSETQ. Here the CDR3 DNA reads TGCGCCAGCCGCCCGACACCCCAAGCTAACTATGGCTACACCTTC. Encoded protein: CASRPTPQANYGYTF.

This chain connects TRBV5-6 to TRBJ1-3, with D unclear. Looked up from germline, CDR1 is SGHDT and CDR2 is YYEEEE. V was cut by 1 base and J by 0 bases, with 2 bases left in between. The CDR3 runs 13 residues. Here the CDR3 reads CASSLLSGNTIYF. Here the CDR3 DNA reads TGTGCCAGCAGCTTGCTCTCTGGAAACACCATATATTTT.

The chain combines TRBV30 with TRBJ2-5, with no clear D. Trimming cost V 4 bases and J 3 bases, with 12 bases left between them. The CDR3 has 13 residues. Germline assignment: CDR1 GTSNPN and CDR2 SVGIG (reference sequence). The chain's CDR3 is CAWKALTKETQYF. In DNA, the CDR3 is TGTGCCTGGAAGGCCCTTACGAAAGAGACCCAGTACTTC.

CDR3 sequence reads: CASSALVGASPLHF. The CDR3 DNA reads as TGCGCCAGCAGCGCCCTTGTGGGGGCCTCACCCCTCCACTTT. This chain connects TRBV4-3 to TRBJ1-6, with a possible D match to TRBD1 (6 bases). V was trimmed by 5 bases and J by 10 bases, leaving 15 bases between them. CDR1 and CDR2 (germline): LGHNA, YSLEER. The CDR3 length is 14 residues.

Worth noting for this clone: At one end, the junction sequence differs from germline, possibly due to a read error. This sample also contains other DNA sequences that code for the same CDR3. The chain combines TRBV28 with TRBJ1-4; D remains ambiguous. Germline CDR1 is MDHEN and CDR2 is SYDVKM. CDR3 length: 14 residues. This CDR3 reads CASSFLRPNEKLFF. Written as DNA, the CDR3 is TGTGCCAGTAGTTTCTTGCGGCCTAATGAAAAACTGTTTTTT.

The chain carries TRBV10-3 and TRBJ1-1; D call uncertain. Germline-derived CDR1 and CDR2 are ENHRY and SYGVKD. Trimming stripped 3 bases from V and 4 bases from J, with 12 bases between. This CDR3 has 14 amino acids. CDR3 nucleotide sequence: TGTGCCATCAGTGAAGGGTGGTCAGGCACTGAAGCTTTCTTT. Its protein product is CAISEGWSGTEAFF.

The rearrangement joins TRBV4-3 to TRBJ2-1; D might be TRBD2 (5 bases). V was trimmed by 0 bases and J by 1 base, leaving 13 bases between them. The germline V gene has CDR1 LGHNA and CDR2 YSLEER. The CDR3 length is 17 residues. The CDR3 DNA sequence: TGCGCCAGCAGCCAAGATAGAAATAGCGTATCCTACAATGAGCAGTTCTTC. Protein product: CASSQDRNSVSYNEQFF.

The sample holds a few counts of this clone. The rearrangement uses TRBV11-2 and TRBJ2-5; 8 bases are shared with TRBD2. Germline V gives CDR1 SGHAT, CDR2 FQNNGV. There are 15 residues in the CDR3. Trimming removed 6 bases from V and 4 bases from J; junction bases left unmatched: 10. CDR3 in DNA: TGTGCCAGCAGTCCCGCGGGGGGCCCCAGAGAGACCCAGTACTTC. It specifies CASSPAGGPRETQYF.

This clone is a singleton in its sample. This chain joins TRBV5-3 and TRBJ2-2, with D uncertain. TRBV5-3 has ORF status, its function being uncertain. V was clipped by 2 bases and J by 1 base, with 18 bases between them. CDR3 size: 18 residues. The CDR3 loop is CARSFLPPTGLNTGELFF. CDR3 sequence (DNA): TGTGCCAGAAGCTTTCTTCCTCCGACTGGCTTGAACACCGGGGAGCTGTTTTTT.

This chain connects TRBV2 to TRBJ2-6; 11 nucleotides line up with TRBD1. The CDR3 covers 17 residues. V shed 7 bases and J 0 bases; nucleotides not matched to a gene: 5. The germline CDR1 and CDR2 sequences are SNHLY and FYNNEI. CDR3 in amino acids: CASTRTGGVSGANVLTF. The DNA of the CDR3 is TGTGCCAGCACCCGGACAGGGGGCGTCTCTGGGGCCAACGTCCTGACTTTC.

The V and J genes are TRBV7-9 and TRBJ2-7; TRBD2 might be the D (6 bases). V gave up 8 bases and J gave up 1 base, with 12 bases separating them. This CDR3 contains 13 residues. Germline V gene lookup returns CDR1 SEHNR and CDR2 FQNEAQ (reference sequence). CDR3 sequence (DNA): TGTGCCAGCCAGTGGGGGGAATCCTACGAGCAGTACTTC. Translation gives CASQWGESYEQYF.

The V call is TRBV11-2, the J call TRBJ2-3, with 7 nucleotides matching TRBD2. This CDR3 has 15 residues. Germline values: CDR1 SGHAT, CDR2 FQNNGV. With V trimmed by 5 bases and J by 0 bases, 5 bases remained unmatched. CDR3 region: CASSRGRASTDTQYF. The CDR3, as DNA: TGTGCCAGCAGCCGGGGGAGGGCTAGCACAGATACGCAGTATTTT.

This rearrangement joins TRBV4-3 to TRBJ2-7; TRBD1 is a possible D gene (6 bases). The V end lost 3 bases, the J end lost 2 bases, and 14 bases lay between the germline ends. Germline loops: CDR1 LGHNA, CDR2 YSLEER. The CDR3 consists of 15 residues. CDR3 residues: CASSHLTGPTYEQYF. CDR3 DNA: TGCGCCAGCAGCCATCTAACAGGGCCAACCTACGAGCAGTACTTC.

The J gene is TRBJ1-4, the V gene TRBV5-1, with 9 bases that match TRBD1. With V trimmed by 5 bases and J by 8 bases, 7 bases remained unmatched. Germline assignment: CDR1 SGHRS and CDR2 YFSETQ. This CDR3 contains 14 residues. CDR3 region: CASSTGGTGEKLFF. In nucleotides, the CDR3 is TGCGCCAGCAGTACCGGAGGGACAGGGGAAAAACTGTTTTTT.

This chain links TRBV6-5 with TRBJ1-6; the match to TRBD1 covers 7 bases. Germline CDR1 reads MNHEY; CDR2 reads SVGAGI. This CDR3 comprises 16 residues. Germline trimming cut 0 bases from V and 10 bases from J; bases unmatched to any gene: 9. This CDR3 reads CASSYSGGQAVSPLHF. The CDR3 region has the DNA TGTGCCAGCAGTTACTCGGGAGGACAGGCAGTGTCACCCCTCCACTTT.

The rearrangement links TRBV2 to TRBJ2-3; TRBD2 matches 14 bases. Trimming removed 4 bases from V and 1 base from J; junction bases left unmatched: 16. Germline CDR1 SNHLY, CDR2 FYNNEI. CDR3 size: 21 residues. The CDR3 sequence: CASSVIEGLAGVLRGTDTQYF. CDR3 coding DNA: TGTGCCAGCAGTGTGATCGAGGGACTAGCGGGAGTCCTGAGAGGCACAGATACGCAGTATTTT.

The chain is built from TRBV18 and TRBJ2-5; maybe TRBD1 (6 bases). The germline V gene has CDR1 KGHSH and CDR2 LQKENI. V lost 3 bases and J lost 2, with 16 bases in between. The CDR3 spans 16 residues. CDR3 in amino acids: CASSPTAGQLQETQYF. CDR3 nucleotides: TGTGCCAGCTCACCGACCGCCGGACAGCTACAAGAGACCCAGTACTTC.

The chain uses TRBV5-1 and TRBJ1-4, with TRBD1 as a possible D gene (5 bases). V lost 2 bases and J lost 0, with 11 bases in between. This CDR3 is 16 amino acids long. Germline V gene sequence: CDR1 SGHRS, CDR2 YFSETQ. The CDR3 protein is CASSFGDSATNEKLFF. CDR3 nucleotides: TGCGCCAGCAGCTTCGGCGACAGTGCAACTAATGAAAAACTGTTTTTT.

Turning to this clone: Other DNA sequences of this sample code for an identical CDR3. The chain's CDR3 is CASSLDGSSGNTIYF. The CDR3 coding sequence is TGCGCCAGCAGCCTGGACGGAAGCTCTGGAAACACCATATATTTT. This chain links TRBV5-1 with TRBJ1-3, with unresolved D. The CDR3 extends over 15 amino acids. Germline V gene sequence: CDR1 SGHRS, CDR2 YFSETQ. The V and J ends lost 4 bases and 0 bases respectively, with 11 bases between them. Supplemented by reference TRBV5-1 and TRBJ1-3, the full variable domain reads KAGVTQTPRYLIKTRGQQVTLSCSPISGHRSVSWYQQTPGQGLQFLFEYFSETQRNKGNFPGRFSGRQFSNSRSEMNVSTLELGDSALYLCASSLDGSSGNTIYFGEGSWLTVV.

This clone was seen a single time. The CDR3 here is CASRSLAGSAEQYF. The CDR3, as DNA: TGTGCCAGCAGGTCGCTAGCGGGAAGTGCCGAGCAGTACTTC. V gene TRBV6-5 combines with J gene TRBJ2-7, with TRBD2 identical over 9 bases. Germline V CDR1 and CDR2: MNHEY, SVGAGI. V shed 6 bases and J 6 bases; nucleotides not matched to a gene: 9. CDR3 length: 14 amino acids.

In the case of this clone: This sample includes further DNA sequences coding for the same CDR3. For the CDR3, the DNA is TGTGCCAGCAGTGAAGCCCAAGAGACCCAGTACTTC. Its protein product is CASSEAQETQYF. J is TRBJ2-5 and V is TRBV2; the D is unclear. Germline lookup yields CDR1 SNHLY and CDR2 FYNNEI. Between the trimmed V and J ends, which lost 0 bases and 1 base, there was a span of 0 bases. This CDR3 contains 12 residues.

Here the CDR3 DNA reads TGTGCCAGCTCACCTACATCGCACTGGGGAGCGGGAGGAGGAGAGACCCAGTACTTC. It yields the protein CASSPTSHWGAGGGETQYF. The gene calls are TRBV18 and TRBJ2-5; 9 bases align to TRBD2. This CDR3 contains 19 residues. Germline V gene data show CDR1 as KGHSH and CDR2 as LQKENI. V shed 3 bases and J 4 bases; nucleotides not matched to a gene: 18.